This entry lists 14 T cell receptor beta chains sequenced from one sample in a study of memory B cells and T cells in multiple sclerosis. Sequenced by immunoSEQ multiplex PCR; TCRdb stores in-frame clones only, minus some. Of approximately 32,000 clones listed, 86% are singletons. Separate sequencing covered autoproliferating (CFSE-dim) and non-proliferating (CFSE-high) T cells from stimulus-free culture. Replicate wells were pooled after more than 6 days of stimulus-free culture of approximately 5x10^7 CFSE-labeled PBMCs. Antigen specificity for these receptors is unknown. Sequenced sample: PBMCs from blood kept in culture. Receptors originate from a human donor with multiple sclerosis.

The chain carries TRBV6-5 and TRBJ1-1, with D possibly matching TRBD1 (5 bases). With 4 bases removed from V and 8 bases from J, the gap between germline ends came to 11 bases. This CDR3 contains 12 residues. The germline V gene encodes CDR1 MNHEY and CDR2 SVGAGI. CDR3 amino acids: CASSSLPGEAFF. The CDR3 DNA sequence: TGTGCCAGCAGTTCTCTCCCAGGGGAAGCTTTCTTT.

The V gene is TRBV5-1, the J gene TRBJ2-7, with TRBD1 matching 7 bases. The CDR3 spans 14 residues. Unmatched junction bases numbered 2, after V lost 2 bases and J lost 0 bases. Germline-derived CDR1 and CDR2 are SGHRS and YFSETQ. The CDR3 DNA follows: TGCGCCAGCAGCTTCGGACAGGTCTCCTACGAGCAGTACTTC. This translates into CASSFGQVSYEQYF.

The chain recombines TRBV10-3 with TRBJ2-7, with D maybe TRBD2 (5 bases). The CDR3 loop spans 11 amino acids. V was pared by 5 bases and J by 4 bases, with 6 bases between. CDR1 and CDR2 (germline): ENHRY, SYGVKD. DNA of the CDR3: TGTGCCATCAGTTCGGGGTACGAGCAGTACTTC. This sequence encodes CAISSGYEQYF.

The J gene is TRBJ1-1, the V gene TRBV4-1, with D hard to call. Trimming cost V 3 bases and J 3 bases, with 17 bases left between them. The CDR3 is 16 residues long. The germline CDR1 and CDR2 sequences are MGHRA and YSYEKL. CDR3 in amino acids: CASSHLMRAGDTEAFF. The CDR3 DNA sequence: TGCGCCAGCAGCCACCTGATGCGGGCCGGGGACACTGAAGCTTTCTTT.

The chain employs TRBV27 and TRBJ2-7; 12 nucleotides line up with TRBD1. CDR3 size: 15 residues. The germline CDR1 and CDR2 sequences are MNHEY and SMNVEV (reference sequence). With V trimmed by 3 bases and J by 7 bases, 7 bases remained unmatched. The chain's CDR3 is CASSFMGQGAGEQYF. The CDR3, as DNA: TGTGCCAGCAGTTTTATGGGACAGGGGGCGGGAGAGCAGTACTTC.

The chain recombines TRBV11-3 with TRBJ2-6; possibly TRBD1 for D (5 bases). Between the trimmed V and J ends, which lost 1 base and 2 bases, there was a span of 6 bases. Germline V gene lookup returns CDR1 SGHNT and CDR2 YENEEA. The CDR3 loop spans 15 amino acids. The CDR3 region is CASSLGTTGANVLTF. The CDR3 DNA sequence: TGTGCCAGCAGCTTAGGGACAACTGGGGCCAACGTCCTGACTTTC.

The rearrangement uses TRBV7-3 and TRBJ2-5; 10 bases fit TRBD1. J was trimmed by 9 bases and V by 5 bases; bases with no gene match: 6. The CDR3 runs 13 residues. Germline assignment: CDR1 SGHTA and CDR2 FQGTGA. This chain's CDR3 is CASSIGTGEAQYF. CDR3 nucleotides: TGTGCCAGCAGCATAGGGACAGGGGAGGCCCAGTACTTC.

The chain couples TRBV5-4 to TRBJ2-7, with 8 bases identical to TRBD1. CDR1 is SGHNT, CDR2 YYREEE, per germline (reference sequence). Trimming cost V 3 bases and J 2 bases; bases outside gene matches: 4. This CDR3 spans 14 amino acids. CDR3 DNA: TGTGCCAGCAGCTACGACAGGGGCGCCTACGAGCAGTACTTC. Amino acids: CASSYDRGAYEQYF. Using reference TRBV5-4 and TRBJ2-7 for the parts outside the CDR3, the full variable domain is ETGVTQSPTHLIKTRGQQVTLRCSSQSGHNTVSWYQQALGQGPQFIFQYYREEENGRGNFPPRFSGLQFPNYSSELNVNALELDDSALYLCASSYDRGAYEQYFGPGTRLTVT.

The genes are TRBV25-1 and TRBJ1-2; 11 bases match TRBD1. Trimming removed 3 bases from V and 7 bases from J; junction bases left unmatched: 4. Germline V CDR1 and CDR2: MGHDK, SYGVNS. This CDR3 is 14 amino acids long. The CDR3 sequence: CASSEGQGVSGYTF. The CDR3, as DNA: TGTGCCAGCAGTGAGGGACAGGGGGTAAGTGGCTACACCTTC.

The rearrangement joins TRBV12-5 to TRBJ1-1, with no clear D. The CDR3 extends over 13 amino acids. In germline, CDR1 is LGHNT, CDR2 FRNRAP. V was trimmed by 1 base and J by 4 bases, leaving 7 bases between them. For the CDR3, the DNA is TGTGCTAGTGGTTTGGCACTAGGCACTGAAGCTTTCTTT. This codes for CASGLALGTEAFF.

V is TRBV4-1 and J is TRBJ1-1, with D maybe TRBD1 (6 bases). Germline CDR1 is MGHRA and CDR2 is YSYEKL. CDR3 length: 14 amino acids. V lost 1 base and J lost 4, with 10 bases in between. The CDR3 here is CASSQVTGPTEAFF. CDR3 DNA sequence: TGCGCCAGCAGCCAAGTAACAGGGCCCACTGAAGCTTTCTTT.

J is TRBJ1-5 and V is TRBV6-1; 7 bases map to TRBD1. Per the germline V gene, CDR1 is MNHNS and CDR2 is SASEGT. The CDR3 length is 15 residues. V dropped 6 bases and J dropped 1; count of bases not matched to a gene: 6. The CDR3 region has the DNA TGTGCCAGCAGCCGGACAGGCGGGAGCAATCAGCCCCAGCATTTT. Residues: CASSRTGGSNQPQHF.

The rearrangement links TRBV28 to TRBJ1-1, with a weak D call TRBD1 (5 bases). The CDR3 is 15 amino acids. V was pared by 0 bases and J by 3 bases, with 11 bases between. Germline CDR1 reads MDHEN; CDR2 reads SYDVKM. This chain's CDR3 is CASSLWSGRYTEAFF. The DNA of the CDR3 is TGTGCCAGCAGTTTATGGTCAGGGCGGTACACTGAAGCTTTCTTT. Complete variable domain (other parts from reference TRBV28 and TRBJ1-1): DVKVTQSSRYLVKRTGEKVFLECVQDMDHENMFWYRQDPGLGLRLIYFSYDVKMKEKGDIPEGYSVSREKKERFSLILESASTNQTSMYLCASSLWSGRYTEAFFGQGTRLTVV.

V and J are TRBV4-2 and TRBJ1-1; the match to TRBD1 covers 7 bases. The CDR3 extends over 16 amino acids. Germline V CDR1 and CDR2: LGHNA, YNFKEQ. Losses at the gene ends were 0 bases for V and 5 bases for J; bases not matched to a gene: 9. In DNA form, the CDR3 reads TGTGCCAGCAGCCAAGATTGGGGGGACAGAGGGACTGAAGCTTTCTTT. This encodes CASSQDWGDRGTEAFF.